The 28 T cell receptor beta chains given below trace back to one sample, sequenced in a study of T cells in Graves' hyperthyroidism and ophthalmopathy. RNA transcripts were the template for amplifying TCR beta CDR3 regions. A first-round RT-PCR of the TCR CDR3 used the HTBI primer set. Using its own MiXCR run on the multiplex PCR reads, TCRdb lists one record per CDR3 protein. The sample has 500,000 to 650,000 distinct CDR3 sequences, approximately 15% seen once. The sample comprised blood. Receptor source: a woman between 35 and 50 years old with Graves' hyperthyroidism.

The J gene is TRBJ2-2, the V gene TRBV6-1; 12 nucleotides align to TRBD1. Unmatched junction bases numbered 4, after V lost 7 bases and J lost 4 bases. This CDR3 is 15 amino acids long. Germline assignment: CDR1 MNHNS and CDR2 SASEGT. CDR3: CASKGQGAATGELFF. The CDR3 DNA reads TGTGCCAGCAAGGGACAGGGGGCGGCCACCGGGGAGCTGTTTTTT.

This clonotype came up many times. The chain combines TRBV18 with TRBJ2-1; 10 bases are shared with TRBD1. The CDR3 has 16 amino acids. V shed 2 bases, J shed 6 bases, and the junction held 7 bases outside the gene matches. CDR1 KGHSH and CDR2 LQKENI come from the germline V gene. The CDR3 DNA follows: TGTGCCAGCTCACCAACCGGGACAGGGGTAGGCAATGAGCAGTTCTTC. Amino acids: CASSPTGTGVGNEQFF.

This clonotype was recorded many times. The chain uses TRBV11-2 and TRBJ2-5; 8 bases map to TRBD2. Trimming removed 3 bases from V and 4 bases from J; junction bases left unmatched: 13. The germline V gene encodes CDR1 SGHAT and CDR2 FQNNGV. The CDR3 covers 17 residues. The CDR3 DNA follows: TGTGCCAGCAGCTTTGGGGTGGGACTAGAGGGGGGAGAGACCCAGTACTTC. Its translation is CASSFGVGLEGGETQYF.

The table lists this clonotype with a few counts. The chain has TRBV28 and TRBJ2-3, with TRBD2 identical over 7 bases. V was clipped by 5 bases and J by 2 bases; unmatched bases: 7. The CDR3 contains 15 residues. The germline V gene has CDR1 MDHEN and CDR2 SYDVKM. CDR3 DNA sequence: TGTGCCAGCAGTAAAGAGCGGGGTTACACAGATACGCAGTATTTT. Protein sequence: CASSKERGYTDTQYF.

As regards this clonotype: This may be a read error: a much more frequent sequence differs by one nucleotide. V is TRBV5-1 and J is TRBJ2-2; no firm D call. The V gene's germline CDR1 is SGHRS and CDR2 YFSETQ. The V end lost 4 bases, the J end lost 2 bases, and 3 bases lay between the germline ends. The CDR3 sequence is 12 residues long. In nucleotides, the CDR3 is TGCGCCAGCAGCATCAACACCGGGGAGCTGTTTTTT. Amino acids: CASSINTGELFF.

The chain couples TRBV18 to TRBJ2-3; 8 bases agree with TRBD2. CDR1 is KGHSH, CDR2 LQKENI, per germline. CDR3 size: 14 residues. J lost 2 bases, V lost 5 bases, and 3 bases had no gene match. CDR3 protein: CASSSGLDTDTQYF. The CDR3 bases are TGTGCCAGCTCATCGGGACTAGACACAGATACGCAGTATTTT.

This clonotype has a handful of counts. The V call is TRBV6-1, the J call TRBJ2-7; D is uncertain. CDR1 and CDR2 (germline): MNHNS, SASEGT. The CDR3 sequence is 11 residues long. Trimming removed 6 bases at V and 6 bases at J, with 9 bases between. In DNA form, the CDR3 reads TGTGCCAGCAGAGAGAGTGGCGAGCAGTACTTC. It is translated as CASRESGEQYF.

The chain combines TRBV6-1 with TRBJ2-1; no definite D call. This CDR3 is built from 13 residues. The V gene's germline CDR1 is MNHNS and CDR2 SASEGT. Between the trimmed V and J ends, which lost 1 base and 4 bases, there was a span of 5 bases. CDR3 sequence reads: CASSEVRYNEQFF. The CDR3 DNA is TGTGCCAGCAGTGAAGTCAGATACAATGAGCAGTTCTTC.

This clonotype came up a few times. The chain carries TRBV6-1 and TRBJ2-7, with no clear D. The V end lost 2 bases, the J end lost 2 bases, and 10 bases lay between the germline ends. CDR1 and CDR2 (germline): MNHNS, SASEGT. The CDR3 runs to 14 residues. CDR3 nucleotide sequence: TGTGCCAGCAGTGAACAACAAATTACCTACGAGCAGTACTTC. Protein: CASSEQQITYEQYF.

This clonotype was seen repeatedly, ten times or more. The V call is TRBV5-1, the J call TRBJ2-1; 10 nucleotides match TRBD2. This CDR3 is built from 14 residues. Germline-derived CDR1 and CDR2 are SGHRS and YFSETQ. J gave up 7 bases and V 7 bases, and 8 bases lay outside the gene matches. CDR3 region: CASAKAGGWNEQFF. CDR3 DNA sequence: TGCGCCAGCGCGAAAGCGGGAGGGTGGAATGAGCAGTTCTTC.

This clonotype showed up many times. The rearrangement uses TRBV27 and TRBJ2-7; 10 bases match TRBD1. The CDR3 sequence is 16 residues long. Germline-derived CDR1 and CDR2 are MNHEY and SMNVEV (reference sequence). V gave up 3 bases and J gave up 3 bases; unmatched junction bases: 8. The DNA for the CDR3 is TGTGCCAGCAGTTTCGGACAGGGGGTTTTGGACTACGAGCAGTACTTC. It codes for CASSFGQGVLDYEQYF.

This clonotype was counted at least ten times. The V call is TRBV5-1, the J call TRBJ2-1; D may be TRBD1 (6 bases). CDR1 SGHRS and CDR2 YFSETQ come from the germline V gene. Deletions cut 0 bases from V and 4 bases from J, with 17 bases between. The CDR3 runs 17 residues. The CDR3 sequence is CASSLDTAAGVYNEQFF. The DNA for the CDR3 is TGCGCCAGCAGCTTGGATACGGCAGCAGGGGTTTACAATGAGCAGTTCTTC. Drawing the rest from reference TRBV5-1 and TRBJ2-1, the complete variable domain is KAGVTQTPRYLIKTRGQQVTLSCSPISGHRSVSWYQQTPGQGLQFLFEYFSETQRNKGNFPGRFSGRQFSNSRSEMNVSTLELGDSALYLCASSLDTAAGVYNEQFFGPGTRLTVL.

A few counts support this clonotype. The rearrangement uses TRBV15 and TRBJ2-1, with D perhaps TRBD1 (6 bases). This CDR3 has 16 amino acids. Trimming stripped 0 bases from V and 7 bases from J, with 16 bases between. Germline V gene lookup returns CDR1 LNHNV and CDR2 YYDKDF (reference sequence). CDR3 coding DNA: TGTGCCACCAGCAGAGATCTGCCAGGGGCGGTAAATGAGCAGTTCTTC. This encodes CATSRDLPGAVNEQFF.

Ten or more counts support this clonotype. The chain carries TRBV12-3 or TRBV12-4 and TRBJ1-1, with D possibly being TRBD1 (6 bases). Trimming stripped 7 bases from V and 6 bases from J, with 18 bases between. This CDR3 region has 14 residues. The CDR3 bases are TGTGCCAGCACCTTGACAGGATCGACCGCTGAAGCTTTCTTT. This translates into CASTLTGSTAEAFF.

This chain links TRBV7-2 with TRBJ2-7; no definite D call. The CDR3 sequence is 15 residues long. Per the germline V gene, CDR1 is SGHTA and CDR2 is FQGNSA. The V gene lost 1 base and the J gene lost 4 bases, with 14 bases spanning the gap. The CDR3 here is CASSLDGSRFYEQYF. CDR3 nucleotide sequence: TGTGCCAGCAGCTTAGATGGCTCCCGGTTTTACGAGCAGTACTTC.

This clonotype was counted many times. The chain joins TRBV20-1 to TRBJ2-7; D may be TRBD1 or TRBD2 (6 bases each). This CDR3 is 17 amino acids long. Germline lookup yields CDR1 DFQATT and CDR2 SNEGSKA (reference sequence). V gave up 1 base and J gave up 2 bases, with 21 bases separating them. The CDR3, as DNA: TGCAGTGCTAGAGCGACCGCGGCTGGGGGGCGAACCTACGAGCAGTACTTC. Amino acids: CSARATAAGGRTYEQYF.

Ten or more counts support this clonotype. This sequence joins TRBV5-1 and TRBJ1-1; a possible D gene is TRBD1 (6 bases). The CDR3 is 17 amino acids. Germline values: CDR1 SGHRS, CDR2 YFSETQ. The ends were cut back, 5 bases at V and 2 bases at J, with 22 bases in the middle. DNA of the CDR3: TGCGCCAGCAGACCTGGACAGATTGGAGGGGTAAACACTGAAGCTTTCTTT. Translating it yields CASRPGQIGGVNTEAFF.

This clonotype showed up just a few times. The chain combines TRBV29-1 with TRBJ2-5; no firm D call. The CDR3 sequence is 11 residues long. Germline CDR1 and CDR2: SQVTM and ANQGSEA. V gave up 2 bases and J gave up 4 bases, with 5 bases separating them. CDR3 nucleotides: TGCAGCGTTGAAAGGTCAGAGACCCAGTACTTC. This translates into CSVERSETQYF.

This clonotype was observed many times. The chain carries TRBV2 and TRBJ1-5; D gene ambiguous. Trimming left V 0 bases short and J 0 bases short, with 6 bases between. CDR1 is SNHLY and CDR2 is FYNNEI in the germline V gene. The CDR3 sequence is 15 residues long. The CDR3 nucleotides are TGTGCCAGCAGTGAAGCCACAGTTAGCAATCAGCCCCAGCATTTT. Encoded protein: CASSEATVSNQPQHF.

This clonotype has a handful of counts. This sequence joins TRBV6-1 and TRBJ2-1; D perhaps matches TRBD2 (5 bases). CDR3 length: 15 residues. Germline-derived CDR1 and CDR2 are MNHNS and SASEGT. CDR3 sequence reads: CVSSSTRFSYNEQFF. CDR3 nucleotide sequence: TGTGTCAGTTCATCAACTAGATTCTCCTACAATGAGCAGTTCTTC.

This clonotype was recorded at least ten times. The rearrangement uses TRBV5-1 and TRBJ1-4, with D perhaps matching TRBD1 (5 bases). The germline V and J ends were trimmed by 2 bases and 3 bases, with 11 bases remaining between them. The CDR3 is 15 amino acids. Germline CDR1 SGHRS, CDR2 YFSETQ. CDR3 in DNA: TGCGCCAGCAGCTTTCGTGGGGACCCTAATGAAAAACTGTTTTTT. This translates into CASSFRGDPNEKLFF.

This clonotype was seen a few times. The V call is TRBV7-2, the J call TRBJ2-2; TRBD2 might be the D (6 bases). V was cut by 1 base and J by 3 bases, with 12 bases left in between. The CDR3 consists of 16 residues. The germline V gene encodes CDR1 SGHTA and CDR2 FQGNSA. CDR3 loop: CASSLVRVADTGELFF. As DNA, the CDR3 is TGTGCCAGCAGCTTAGTACGAGTAGCGGACACCGGGGAGCTGTTTTTT.

The gene calls are TRBV7-9 and TRBJ1-2; D perhaps matches TRBD1 (5 bases). CDR3 length: 13 residues. Germline V gene data show CDR1 as SEHNR and CDR2 as FQNEAQ (reference sequence). V gave up 4 bases and J gave up 10 bases, with 16 bases separating them. DNA for the CDR3: TGTGCCAGCAGCTCCCGGGACCGAGAAGTCTACACCTTC. Protein sequence: CASSSRDREVYTF.

This clonotype showed up just a few times. This rearrangement joins TRBV15 to TRBJ2-1; D gene ambiguous. Germline loops: CDR1 LNHNV, CDR2 YYDKDF (reference sequence). V was trimmed by 1 base and J by 0 bases, leaving 7 bases between them. This CDR3 has 15 amino acids. The DNA of the CDR3 is TGTGCCACCAGCAGAGTAGGTGGCTCCTACAATGAGCAGTTCTTC. This encodes CATSRVGGSYNEQFF.

This clonotype was found many times. The chain has TRBV12-3 or TRBV12-4 and TRBJ2-7; 12 bases are a match to TRBD1. Trimming cost V 6 bases and J 7 bases; bases outside gene matches: 4. The CDR3 extends over 13 amino acids. The CDR3 bases are TGTGCCAGCAGAGGGACAGGGGGCAATGAGCAGTACTTC. It translates to CASRGTGGNEQYF.

This clonotype was found a few times. Given a much more abundant clone one base away, this may be a read error. The chain joins TRBV28 to TRBJ2-7; no clear D. This CDR3 spans 14 amino acids. The V gene's germline CDR1 is MDHEN and CDR2 SYDVKM. CDR3: CASSRAGFLYVQYF. The CDR3 bases are TGTGCCAGCAGTAGAGCCGGGTTTTTGTACGTGCAGTACTTC.

With regard to this clonotype: At one end, the junction sequence differs from germline, possibly due to a read error. This rearrangement joins TRBV4-2 to TRBJ2-3; TRBD1 matches at 7 bases. Germline values: CDR1 LGHNA, CDR2 YNFKEQ. CDR3 length: 16 residues. CDR3 bases: TGTGCCAGTAGCCAAGAAGGGGGCGGGTTTGCAGATACGCAGTATTTT. Translated: CASSQEGGGFADTQYF.

This clonotype came up many times. The V call is TRBV10-3, the J call TRBJ2-1; D is perhaps TRBD1 (8 bases). Trimming shortened V by 8 bases and J by 7 bases, and 15 bases separated the two germline ends. The CDR3 length is 13 residues. Germline V gene lookup returns CDR1 ENHRY and CDR2 SYGVKD. CDR3: CAIHRGGVNEQFF. The CDR3 nucleotides are TGTGCCATCCACAGGGGGGGTGTGAATGAGCAGTTCTTC.